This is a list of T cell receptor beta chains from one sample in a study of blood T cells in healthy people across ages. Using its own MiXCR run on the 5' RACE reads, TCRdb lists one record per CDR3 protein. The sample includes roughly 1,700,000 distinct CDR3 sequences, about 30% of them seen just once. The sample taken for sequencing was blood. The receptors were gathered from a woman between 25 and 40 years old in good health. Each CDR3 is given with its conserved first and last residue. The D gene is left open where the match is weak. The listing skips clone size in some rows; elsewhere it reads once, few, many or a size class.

CDR3nt: TGTGCCACAGAAGGACTCAATCAGCCCCAGCATTTT
CDR3aa: CATEGLNQPQHF
abundance: few
v_gene: TRBV6-1
j_gene: TRBJ1-5
d_gene: .

CDR3nt: TGCGCCAGCAGCGACTTACCCGCGGTTGGAGCCGGAGAGACCCAGTACTTC
CDR3aa: CASSDLPAVGAGETQYF
abundance: many
v_gene: TRBV4-1
j_gene: TRBJ2-5
d_gene: .

CDR3nt: TGTGCCAGCACCACCCGCGGTCTCTCCTACAATGAGCAGTTCTTC
CDR3aa: CASTTRGLSYNEQFF
abundance: few
v_gene: TRBV6-2/TRBV6-3
j_gene: TRBJ2-1
d_gene: .

CDR3nt: TGTGCCAGCAGTGAAGCAGGGGGATACTATGGCTACACCTTC
CDR3aa: CASSEAGGYYGYTF
abundance: .
v_gene: TRBV2
j_gene: TRBJ1-2
d_gene: .

CDR3nt: TGCGCCAGCAGCTCGGCAGGGAGGACAGATACGCAGTATTTT
CDR3aa: CASSSAGRTDTQYF
abundance: .
v_gene: TRBV5-1
j_gene: TRBJ2-3
d_gene: .

CDR3nt: TGTGCCACCAGTGACGGACCCCCCCACTTT
CDR3aa: CATSDGPPHF
abundance: .
v_gene: TRBV24-1
j_gene: TRBJ1-6
d_gene: .

CDR3nt: TGCGCCAGCAGCTTGGTCCAGGGAATAAACACTGAAGCTTTCTTT
CDR3aa: CASSLVQGINTEAFF
abundance: few
v_gene: TRBV5-1
j_gene: TRBJ1-1
d_gene: .

CDR3nt: TGTGCCAGCAGTTACTCCCCGACAGCCCGGACCTACGAGCAGTACTTC
CDR3aa: CASSYSPTARTYEQYF
abundance: .
v_gene: TRBV6-6
j_gene: TRBJ2-7
d_gene: .

CDR3nt: TGTGCCAGCAGCCCGACAGGGCCTGGCTACACCTTC
CDR3aa: CASSPTGPGYTF
abundance: few
v_gene: TRBV7-9
j_gene: TRBJ1-2
d_gene: TRBD1

CDR3nt: TGCAGCGTTGAAGGGACTAGCACCTACAATGAGCAGTTCTTC
CDR3aa: CSVEGTSTYNEQFF
abundance: many
v_gene: TRBV29-1
j_gene: TRBJ2-1
d_gene: TRBD2

CDR3nt: TGTGCCAGCAGTGCGGAGACTAGCGTTGATTCGGGGCAGTACTTC
CDR3aa: CASSAETSVDSGQYF
abundance: few
v_gene: TRBV2
j_gene: TRBJ2-7
d_gene: TRBD2

CDR3nt: TGTGCCAGCAGCTCCGGGACAGGAGAGATCCAGTACTTC
CDR3aa: CASSSGTGEIQYF
abundance: .
v_gene: TRBV11-2
j_gene: TRBJ2-7
d_gene: TRBD1

CDR3nt: TGTGCCAGCAGCCCAGGTGCACAGATCCAAGAGACCCAGTACTTC
CDR3aa: CASSPGAQIQETQYF
abundance: many
v_gene: TRBV4-2
j_gene: TRBJ2-5
d_gene: .

CDR3nt: TGTGCCAGCAGCTTAGCACCTCCGGGGAGCAATCAGCCCCAGCATTTT
CDR3aa: CASSLAPPGSNQPQHF
abundance: .
v_gene: TRBV7-6
j_gene: TRBJ1-5
d_gene: .

CDR3nt: TGCAGTGCTAGAGCCCAGGACCACTCCTACGAGCAGTACTTC
CDR3aa: CSARAQDHSYEQYF
abundance: few
v_gene: TRBV20-1
j_gene: TRBJ2-7
d_gene: .

CDR3nt: TGTGCCAGCAGCGTAGAGGAAGATACGCAGTATTTT
CDR3aa: CASSVEEDTQYF
abundance: many
v_gene: TRBV9
j_gene: TRBJ2-3
d_gene: .

CDR3nt: TGTGCCATTGGAGGGGGATGGAGCACAGATACGCAGTATTTT
CDR3aa: CAIGGGWSTDTQYF
abundance: .
v_gene: TRBV6-1
j_gene: TRBJ2-3
d_gene: .

CDR3nt: TGTGCCAGCAGCGTAGGCACAGGGGGCGCTGAGCAGTTCTTC
CDR3aa: CASSVGTGGAEQFF
abundance: few
v_gene: TRBV7-2
j_gene: TRBJ2-1
d_gene: TRBD1

CDR3nt: TGTGCCAGCAGCGTAGAAGGGAACCCCAATCAGCCCCAGCATTTT
CDR3aa: CASSVEGNPNQPQHF
abundance: few
v_gene: TRBV9
j_gene: TRBJ1-5
d_gene: .

CDR3nt: TGTGCCAGCAGCTTAAGACCGGAGGAGCAGTACTTC
CDR3aa: CASSLRPEEQYF
abundance: few
v_gene: TRBV7-2
j_gene: TRBJ2-7
d_gene: .

CDR3nt: TGTGCCAGCAGTTACTCGACCGGACTAGAGACCCAGTACTTC
CDR3aa: CASSYSTGLETQYF
abundance: .
v_gene: TRBV6-6
j_gene: TRBJ2-5
d_gene: .

CDR3nt: TGTGCCAGCAGCTCGAGGACAGTGCACAATGAGCAGTTCTTC
CDR3aa: CASSSRTVHNEQFF
abundance: few
v_gene: TRBV11-2
j_gene: TRBJ2-1
d_gene: .

CDR3nt: TGTGCCAGCTCTAGCGGGTACTCCTACAATGAGCAGTACTTC
CDR3aa: CASSSGYSYNEQYF
abundance: .
v_gene: TRBV6-1
j_gene: TRBJ2-7
d_gene: TRBD2

CDR3nt: TGCGCCAGCAGCCAAGGGGTAGGGCGAGCCAAAAACATTCAGTACTTC
CDR3aa: CASSQGVGRAKNIQYF
abundance: many
v_gene: TRBV4-3
j_gene: TRBJ2-4
d_gene: .

CDR3nt: TGTGCCAGCAGTGACGGGACTGCCGCCCGCGGCTACACCTTC
CDR3aa: CASSDGTAARGYTF
abundance: few
v_gene: TRBV6-4
j_gene: TRBJ1-2
d_gene: .

CDR3nt: TGCAGTGCTAGAAAGGGACAGGGTAACAATGAGCAGTTCTTC
CDR3aa: CSARKGQGNNEQFF
abundance: .
v_gene: TRBV20-1
j_gene: TRBJ2-1
d_gene: TRBD1

CDR3nt: TGTGCCAGCAGTTTTAGAGGGCTCGTCTCGGTGGGACAGCCCCAGCATTTT
CDR3aa: CASSFRGLVSVGQPQHF
abundance: few
v_gene: TRBV12-3/TRBV12-4
j_gene: TRBJ1-5
d_gene: .

CDR3nt: TGTGCCAGCAGCCGGGACACCGCCTACGAGCAGTACTTC
CDR3aa: CASSRDTAYEQYF
abundance: many
v_gene: TRBV6-6
j_gene: TRBJ2-7
d_gene: .

CDR3nt: TGCGCCGGCAGCTCGCGACTAGATAGGTACAATGAGCGGTTCTTC
CDR3aa: CAGSSRLDRYNERFF
abundance: .
v_gene: TRBV5-1
j_gene: TRBJ2-1
d_gene: .

CDR3nt: TGTGCCAGCAGTGGGCAAGGGGGCGTCTTCTATGGCTACACCTTC
CDR3aa: CASSGQGGVFYGYTF
abundance: .
v_gene: TRBV6-1
j_gene: TRBJ1-2
d_gene: TRBD1

CDR3nt: TGTGCCAGCAGCCAGGGAATGTATCAGCCCCAGCATTTT
CDR3aa: CASSQGMYQPQHF
abundance: few
v_gene: TRBV2
j_gene: TRBJ1-5
d_gene: .

CDR3nt: TGTGCCATCAGTGTGATCGCGGGAGGGGACTACGAGCAGTACTTC
CDR3aa: CAISVIAGGDYEQYF
abundance: many
v_gene: TRBV10-3
j_gene: TRBJ2-7
d_gene: TRBD2

CDR3nt: TGTGCCATCAGTCCTAGCGGGGGTGCAGATACGCAGTATTTT
CDR3aa: CAISPSGGADTQYF
abundance: few
v_gene: TRBV10-3
j_gene: TRBJ2-3
d_gene: TRBD2

CDR3nt: TGTGCCAGCAGGCCAAGAGCACTTCAAGAGACCCAGTACTTC
CDR3aa: CASRPRALQETQYF
abundance: .
v_gene: TRBV3-1
j_gene: TRBJ2-5
d_gene: .

CDR3nt: TGTGCCAGCAGTTCGGACTACGAGCAGTACTTC
CDR3aa: CASSSDYEQYF
abundance: many
v_gene: TRBV5-1
j_gene: TRBJ2-7
d_gene: .

CDR3nt: TGTGCCAGCAGACTAGCGGGGGGCGTCGGGGAGCTGTTTTTT
CDR3aa: CASRLAGGVGELFF
abundance: .
v_gene: TRBV7-9
j_gene: TRBJ2-2
d_gene: TRBD2

CDR3nt: TGTGCCAGCAGTTTGGCGAGGATAAGCCCAGATACGCAGTATTTT
CDR3aa: CASSLARISPDTQYF
abundance: few
v_gene: TRBV27
j_gene: TRBJ2-3
d_gene: .

CDR3nt: TGTGCCAGCAGTCGTAAAGGGGAAAGCTACGAGCAGTTCTTC
CDR3aa: CASSRKGESYEQFF
abundance: few
v_gene: TRBV27
j_gene: TRBJ2-1
d_gene: .

CDR3nt: TGTGCCAGCTCCGGGACGACCGGGTCCAATGAGCAGTTCTTC
CDR3aa: CASSGTTGSNEQFF
abundance: few
v_gene: TRBV2
j_gene: TRBJ2-1
d_gene: .

CDR3nt: TGCGCCAGCAGCCAGATCCCGGGACAGGGGGCTGCCAAAAACATTCAGTACTTC
CDR3aa: CASSQIPGQGAAKNIQYF
abundance: many
v_gene: TRBV5-1
j_gene: TRBJ2-4
d_gene: TRBD1

CDR3nt: TGTGCCAGCAGCCCCCTCCGACAGGGTCGAATTGAAAAACTGTTTTTT
CDR3aa: CASSPLRQGRIEKLFF
abundance: few
v_gene: TRBV11-2
j_gene: TRBJ1-4
d_gene: TRBD1

CDR3nt: TGTGCCAGCAGTTTTTTGGCCAGGATAAACACTGAAGCTTTCTTT
CDR3aa: CASSFLARINTEAFF
abundance: few
v_gene: TRBV12-3/TRBV12-4
j_gene: TRBJ1-1
d_gene: .

CDR3nt: TGTGCCAGCAGCCTGTGGGCATCTCAAAACATTCAGTACTTC
CDR3aa: CASSLWASQNIQYF
abundance: few
v_gene: TRBV14
j_gene: TRBJ2-4
d_gene: .

CDR3nt: TGTGCCAGCAGCCCACTCTTAGAGGATACGCAGTATTTT
CDR3aa: CASSPLLEDTQYF
abundance: few
v_gene: TRBV4-2
j_gene: TRBJ2-3
d_gene: .

CDR3nt: TGCGCCAGCAGTCGACTAGTAAGGGCCTACAATGAGCAGTTCTTC
CDR3aa: CASSRLVRAYNEQFF
abundance: many
v_gene: TRBV10-2
j_gene: TRBJ2-1
d_gene: .